This T cell receptor beta chain originates from a study of cytomegalovirus exposure and HLA in healthy donors. Germline V gene data show CDR1 as SGHRS and CDR2 as YFSETQ. V lost 4 bases, J lost 3 bases, and 11 bases lay in between. This CDR3 contains 13 residues. 60 Vbeta and 13 Jbeta primers were used in PCR. The method was immunoSEQ multiplex PCR; TCRdb's version includes in-frame clones alone and lacks a portion of them. Found here are about 40,000 clones; the top ten clones hold less than 2%. The genes are TRBV5-1 and TRBJ2-7; weak D call: TRBD1 (6 bases). The TCR was taken from a woman aged 25-40 years in good health and CMV-seronegative. The source material was PBMCs. The CDR3 reads CASSPTGNYEQYF. Here the CDR3 DNA reads TGCGCCAGCAGCCCTACAGGGAACTACGAGCAGTACTTC.